This is a list of T cell receptor beta chains from one sample in a study of OX40 agonist ivuxolimab in advanced cancers. Generated by immunoSEQ multiplex PCR, the TCRdb table keeps only in-frame clones and is missing some. The sample carries 70,000 to 75,000 clones, approximately 80% recorded once. The sequencing used CD4+ or CD8+ T cells sorted from blood, collected in a trial of the OX40 agonist ivuxolimab. These receptors came from an adult with an advanced solid tumor such as melanoma, head and neck, liver or kidney cancer. CDR3s include the opening cysteine and the closing phenylalanine or tryptophan. D genes are given only for firm matches. The size of a clone is reported for some rows only, either as once, few or many, or as a class for expanded clones.

. TRBJ2-2 . TRBV18 TGTGCCAGCTCACCACAGGCCGGGGAGCTGTTTTTT CASSPQAGELFF
. TRBJ2-1 . TRBV7-9 TGTGCCAGCAGCCCGCCGGGACCTGGGGAAAATGAGCAGTTCTTC CASSPPGPGENEQFF
. TRBJ1-5 TRBD1 TRBV6-4 TGTGCCAGCAGTGCGAGACAGGGTAGCAATCAGCCCCAGCATTTT CASSARQGSNQPQHF
. TRBJ1-3 TRBD1 TRBV19 TGTGCCAGTAGTTCTCGGACAGGGGGTATAGGAAACACCATATATTTT CASSSRTGGIGNTIYF
. TRBJ1-5 . TRBV5-5 TGTGCCAGCAGCTTGGCCGGGAATCAGCCCCAGCATTTT CASSLAGNQPQHF
medium-sized TRBJ1-2 . TRBV4-3 TGCGCCAGCAGCCAATCAGCAAACTATGGCTACACCTTC CASSQSANYGYTF
few TRBJ2-3 TRBD1 TRBV7-3 TGTGCCAGCAGCACGGGACAGGGGTCCGATACGCAGTATTTT CASSTGQGSDTQYF
once TRBJ1-1 . TRBV2 TGTGCCAGCAGTAGGGATTCTGAAGCTTTCTTT CASSRDSEAFF
. TRBJ2-3 TRBD1 TRBV4-3 TGCGCCAGCAGCCAAAACCGGGACAGGGAGTTGGCAGATACGCAGTATTTT CASSQNRDRELADTQYF
. TRBJ2-3 . TRBV27 TGTGCCAGCAGCCGTACAGGGAACACAGATACGCAGTATTTT CASSRTGNTDTQYF
. TRBJ1-4 . TRBV19 TGTGCCAGTAGTGGCTCCGGGACCTCGGATGAAAAACTGTTTTTT CASSGSGTSDEKLFF
. TRBJ1-2 . TRBV4-2 TGTGCCAGCAGCCAAGAACTACAGGCGTATGGCTACACCTTC CASSQELQAYGYTF
. TRBJ2-3 . TRBV29-1 TGCAGCGCCAAAAGGGCCCTCGGACTTACCGGGGAGGAGACAGATACGCAGTATTTT CSAKRALGLTGEETDTQYF
. TRBJ1-5 . TRBV11-2 TGTGCCAGCAGCTCCTCACAGGGTTCGCTGTCGAATCAGCCCCAGCATTTT CASSSSQGSLSNQPQHF
. TRBJ1-4 . TRBV5-6 TGTGCCAGCAGCTTGGGGCAGGTCGTGGGTAATGAAAAACTGTTTTTT CASSLGQVVGNEKLFF
. TRBJ1-1 . TRBV19 TGTGCCAGTAGTGACTGGGGGAACACTGAAGCTTTCTTT CASSDWGNTEAFF
. TRBJ2-2 . TRBV15 TGTGCCACCAGCAGAGATTCGGTAGGACCCTCGAACACCGGGGAGCTGTTTTTT CATSRDSVGPSNTGELFF
. TRBJ2-7 . TRBV7-2 TGTGCCAGCAGCGTAACAGGGCCGGCAGCCTACGAGCAGTACTTC CASSVTGPAAYEQYF
. TRBJ2-7 TRBD2 TRBV23-1 TGCGCCAGCAGTCAACACAAGGAAGCGGGAGGGCCACGCGAGCAGTACTTC CASSQHKEAGGPREQYF
once TRBJ2-3 TRBD2 TRBV2 TGTGCCAGCAGTGAAGCGACCTGGACTAGAGCAAGGACAGATACGCAGTATTTT CASSEATWTRARTDTQYF
. TRBJ2-3 . TRBV4-3 TGCGCCAGCAGCCGGGAGTGGGGGGCCGATACGCAGTATTTT CASSREWGADTQYF
. TRBJ2-3 TRBD1 TRBV6-5 TGTGCCAGCAGCCCCCGGACAGGGCGCACAGATACGCAGTATTTT CASSPRTGRTDTQYF
. TRBJ2-1 TRBD1 TRBV18 TGTGCCAGCTCACCCCGGACAGGGGACAATGAGCAGTTCTTC CASSPRTGDNEQFF
. TRBJ2-1 TRBD2 TRBV27 TGTGCCAGCAGTTCTAGCGGGAACTCCTACAATGAGCAGTTCTTC CASSSSGNSYNEQFF
. TRBJ2-3 TRBD2 TRBV4-2 TGTGCCAGCAGCCAAGGGACTAGCGGGAGGGCAACTAGCACAGATACGCAGTATTTT CASSQGTSGRATSTDTQYF
. TRBJ2-3 . TRBV11-2 TGTGCCAGCAGCTTAGTTGGCCAGGGTTTCACAGATACGCAGTATTTT CASSLVGQGFTDTQYF
. TRBJ2-7 TRBD1 TRBV12-5 TGTGCTAGTGGTTTGGTACAGGGGGGCATCAGAGACTTC CASGLVQGGIRDF
. TRBJ1-1 . TRBV5-4 TGTGCCAGCAGCTTGCATCCGAACACTGAAGCTTTCTTT CASSLHPNTEAFF
. TRBJ1-2 TRBD1 TRBV11-2 TGTGCCAGCAGCTACGGGACAGGGATAGGCGCTAACTATGGCTACACCTTC CASSYGTGIGANYGYTF
. TRBJ1-1 . TRBV12-1 TGTGCCAGCAGCTTTGCAGGGACGAGACAGGGGGCCGAGGGGGGATTTGGTGAAGCTTTCTTT CASSFAGTRQGAEGGFGEAFF
. TRBJ2-3 . TRBV10-3 TGTGCCATCAGTGAGTCCTTAGATACGCAGTATTTT CAISESLDTQYF
. TRBJ2-7 . TRBV27 TGTGCCAGCAGGCGAGGGGGGGGATTCTACGAGCAGTACTTC CASRRGGGFYEQYF
. TRBJ2-3 TRBD1 TRBV27 TGTGCCAGCAGGGGACAGAACACAGATACGCAGTATTTT CASRGQNTDTQYF
. TRBJ1-4 . TRBV5-1 TGCGCCAGCAGCCTCCCGGGGGGGACTAATGAAAAACTGTTTTTT CASSLPGGTNEKLFF
. TRBJ2-2 . TRBV7-8 TGTGCCAGCAGCTTAGAGACAGTGTACACCGGGGAGCTGTTTTTT CASSLETVYTGELFF
. TRBJ1-1 . TRBV28 TGTGCCAGCAGTTTTAGGGTGAACACTGAAGCTTTCTTT CASSFRVNTEAFF
. TRBJ2-3 . TRBV11-2 TGTGCCAGCAGCCGTCGACAGAGGTGGACAGATACGCAGTATTTT CASSRRQRWTDTQYF
. TRBJ2-7 . TRBV29-1 TGCAGCGCTGGGGACCCATACGAGCAGTACTTC CSAGDPYEQYF
. TRBJ2-5 . TRBV28 TGTGCCAGCAGTTTAAATCAAGAGACCCAGTACTTC CASSLNQETQYF
. TRBJ1-4 . TRBV15 TGTGCCACCAGCAGAGACGGCGGGTTACCTAATGAAAAACTGTTTTTT CATSRDGGLPNEKLFF